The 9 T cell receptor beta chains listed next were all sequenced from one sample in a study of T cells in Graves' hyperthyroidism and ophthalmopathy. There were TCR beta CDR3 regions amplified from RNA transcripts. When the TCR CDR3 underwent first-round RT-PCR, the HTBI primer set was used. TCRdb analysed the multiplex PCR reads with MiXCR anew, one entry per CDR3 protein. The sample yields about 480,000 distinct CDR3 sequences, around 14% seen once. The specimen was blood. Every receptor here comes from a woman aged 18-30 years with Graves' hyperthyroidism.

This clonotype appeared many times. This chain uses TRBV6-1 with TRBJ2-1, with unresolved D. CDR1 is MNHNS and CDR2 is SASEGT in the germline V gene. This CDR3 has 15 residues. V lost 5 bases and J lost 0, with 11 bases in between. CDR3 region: CASSSLSSSYNEQFF. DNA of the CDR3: TGTGCCAGCAGTTCCTTAAGTAGCTCCTACAATGAGCAGTTCTTC.

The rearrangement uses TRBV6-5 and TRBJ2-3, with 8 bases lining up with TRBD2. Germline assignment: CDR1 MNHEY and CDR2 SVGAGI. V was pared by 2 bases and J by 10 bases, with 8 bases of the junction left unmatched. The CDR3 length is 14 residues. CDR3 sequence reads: CASSYREGQGAQYF. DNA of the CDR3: TGTGCCAGCAGTTACCGGGAGGGCCAAGGAGCGCAGTATTTT.

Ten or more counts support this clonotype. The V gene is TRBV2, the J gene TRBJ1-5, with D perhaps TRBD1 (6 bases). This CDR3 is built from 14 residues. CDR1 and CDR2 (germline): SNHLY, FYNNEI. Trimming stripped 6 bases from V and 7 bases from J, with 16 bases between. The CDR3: CASSTQGTEQPQHF. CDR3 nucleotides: TGTGCCAGCAGCACACAGGGAACGGAACAGCCCCAGCATTTT.

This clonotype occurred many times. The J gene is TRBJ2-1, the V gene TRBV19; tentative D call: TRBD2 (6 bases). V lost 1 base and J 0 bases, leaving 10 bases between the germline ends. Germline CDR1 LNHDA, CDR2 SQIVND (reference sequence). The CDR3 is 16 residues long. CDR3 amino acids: CASSIAGDSSYNEQFF. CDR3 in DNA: TGTGCCAGTAGTATAGCGGGAGACTCCTCCTACAATGAGCAGTTCTTC. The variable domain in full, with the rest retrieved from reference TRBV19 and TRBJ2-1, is DGGITQSPKYLFRKEGQNVTLSCEQNLNHDAMYWYRQDPGQGLRLIYYSQIVNDFQKGDIAEGYSVSREKKESFPLTVTSAQKNPTAFYLCASSIAGDSSYNEQFFGPGTRLTVL.

The CDR3 DNA follows: TGTGCCAGCAGTGACCCGGCATGGGGGGAGCTGTTTTTT. Its protein is CASSDPAWGELFF. The V call is TRBV6-4, the J call TRBJ2-2; D is undetermined. This CDR3 spans 13 amino acids. Germline V gene sequence: CDR1 MRHNA, CDR2 SNTAGT. V dropped 2 bases and J dropped 8 bases, with 9 bases sitting between them.

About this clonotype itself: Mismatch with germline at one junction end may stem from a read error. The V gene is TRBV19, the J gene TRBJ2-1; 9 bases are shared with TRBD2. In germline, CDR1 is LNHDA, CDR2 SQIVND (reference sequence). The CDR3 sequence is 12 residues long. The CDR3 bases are TGTGCCGGTAGTACGCGGGGGGGTGAGCAGTTCTTC. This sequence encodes CAGSTRGGEQFF.

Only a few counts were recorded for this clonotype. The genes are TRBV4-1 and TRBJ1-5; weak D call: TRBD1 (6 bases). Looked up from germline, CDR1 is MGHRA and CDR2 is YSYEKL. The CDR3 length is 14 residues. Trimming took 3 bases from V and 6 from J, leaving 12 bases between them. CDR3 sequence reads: CASSQAGASQPQHF. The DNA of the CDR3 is TGCGCCAGCAGCCAGGCAGGGGCAAGTCAGCCCCAGCATTTT.

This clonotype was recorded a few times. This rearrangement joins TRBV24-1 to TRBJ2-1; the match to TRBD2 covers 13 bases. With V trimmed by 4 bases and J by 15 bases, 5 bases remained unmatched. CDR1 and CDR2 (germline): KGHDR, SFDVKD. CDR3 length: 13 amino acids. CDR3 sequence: CATSDAGLAGLFF. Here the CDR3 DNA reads TGTGCCACCAGTGACGCGGGACTAGCGGGACTGTTCTTC.

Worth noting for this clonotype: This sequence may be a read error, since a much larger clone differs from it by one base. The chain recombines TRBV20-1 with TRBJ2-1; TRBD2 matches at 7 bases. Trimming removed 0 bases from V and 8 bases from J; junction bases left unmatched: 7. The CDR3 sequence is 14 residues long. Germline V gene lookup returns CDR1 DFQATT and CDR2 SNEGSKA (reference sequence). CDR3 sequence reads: CSARDSGWYHEQFF. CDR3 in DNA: TGCAGTGCTAGAGATAGCGGGTGGTACCATGAGCAGTTCTTC.